The entry that follows covers one T cell receptor (beta chain) sequence. The data originate from a study of blood T cell repertoires in COVID-19. Study-level information: The samples span acute and convalescent COVID-19 from the United States, Italy and Spain. PBMCs, B-cell-depleted T cells, or T cells were the source of the cDNA or gDNA that made up the material.

Original methodology: Reference gene primer amplification gave nucleated cell count estimates. Assay: immunoSEQ multiplex PCR; the TCRdb copy retains only in-frame clones and omits some. V, J and clone size derive from that table, while D and trimming were established from the DNA sequence. The sample lists about 210,000 clones; about four fifths were seen once. The CDR3 is made up of 16 amino acids. V was pared by 4 bases and J by 5 bases, with 15 bases between. Per the germline V gene, CDR1 is KGHSH and CDR2 is LQKENI. The gene calls are TRBV18 and TRBJ1-6; D is perhaps TRBD1 (6 bases). The sample consisted of peripheral blood. This sequence originates from a woman aged 45-60 years with active or convalescent COVID-19. The CDR3 bases are TGTGCCAGCTCACTCAGGACAGTATCAAATAATTCACCCCTCCACTTT. Its protein is CASSLRTVSNNSPLHF.